This TCR beta chain emerged from a study of blood T cell repertoires in COVID-19. The method was immunoSEQ multiplex PCR; TCRdb's version includes in-frame clones alone and lacks a portion of them. The sample lists around 100,000 clones, more than 85% occurring once. CDR3 size: 15 residues. From germline, CDR1 is MDHEN and CDR2 SYDVKM. V was cut by 6 bases and J by 9 bases, with 21 bases left in between. The sequencing input was peripheral blood. The V call is TRBV28, the J call TRBJ2-1; D perhaps matches TRBD1 (6 bases). This TCR was sampled from a human donor in a cohort sampled during active COVID-19. The CDR3 region is CASSFPQGSIREQFF. The CDR3 DNA is TGTGCCAGCAGCTTTCCACAGGGATCAATCCGTGAGCAGTTCTTC.